Below, 15 T cell receptor beta chains from the same sample are listed, as sequenced in a study of OX40 agonist ivuxolimab in advanced cancers. Library construction relied on the immunoSEQ multiplex PCR assay. TCRdb obtained this table from immuneACCESS and retained in-frame rearrangements with V and J assigned. These tables miss some clones; where compared with another copy, unresolved V genes account for less than half of the shortfall, and the remainder is unexplained. Counted in this sample were 95,000 or so clones; just over 90% of them appeared once. Together, the top ten hold roughly 0.5% of the sample. Material: CD4+ or CD8+ T cells sorted from blood, obtained in a trial of the OX40 agonist ivuxolimab. All receptors come from an adult with an advanced solid tumor such as melanoma, head and neck, liver or kidney cancer.

The chain carries TRBV29-1 and TRBJ2-2; 7 nucleotides align to TRBD2. V was clipped by 5 bases and J by 4 bases; unmatched bases: 10. Germline values: CDR1 SQVTM, CDR2 ANQGSEA. The CDR3 runs 15 residues. This chain's CDR3 is CSVSGGGPLTGELFF. CDR3 DNA: TGCAGCGTTTCCGGGGGAGGGCCTCTCACCGGGGAGCTGTTTTTT.

The genes are TRBV2 and TRBJ1-6, with 8 bases aligning to TRBD1. The CDR3 length is 13 residues. J gave up 8 bases and V 7 bases, and 4 bases lay outside the gene matches. The germline gives CDR1 SNHLY, CDR2 FYNNEI. The CDR3 bases are TGTGCCAGCATGGGACAGGTTGATTCACCCCTCCACTTT. Translation: CASMGQVDSPLHF.

V usage is TRBV9 and J usage is TRBJ1-4; D is possibly TRBD1 (6 bases). V lost 4 bases, J lost 5 bases, and 15 bases lay in between. Germline values: CDR1 SGDLS, CDR2 YYNGEE. This CDR3 region has 15 residues. The CDR3 nucleotides read TGTGCCAGCAGCCCGCCTCTGGGGGGCAATGAAAAACTGTTTTTT. Its translation is CASSPPLGGNEKLFF.

This clone was found once. The CDR3 loop is CASSEQIYEQYF. The CDR3 DNA is TGTGCCAGCAGTGAGCAGATCTACGAGCAGTACTTC. The V call is TRBV6-1, the J call TRBJ2-7; no clear D. The V end lost 3 bases, the J end lost 3 bases, and 6 bases lay between the germline ends. The CDR3 extends over 12 amino acids. Germline assignment: CDR1 MNHNS and CDR2 SASEGT.

The genes are TRBV10-2 and TRBJ2-7; TRBD1 matches at 12 bases. Germline V lookup: CDR1 WSHSY, CDR2 SAAADI. This CDR3 spans 16 amino acids. V was clipped by 8 bases and J by 6 bases; unmatched bases: 14. CDR3 DNA: TGCGCCAGCGAAAAAACTCCGGGACAGGGGGCAGGCGAGCAGTACTTC. Its translation: CASEKTPGQGAGEQYF.

This chain connects TRBV6-1 to TRBJ2-2; no clear D. Germline assignment: CDR1 MNHNS and CDR2 SASEGT. The CDR3 totals 11 residues. V was trimmed by 8 bases and J by 2 bases, leaving 3 bases between them. The CDR3: CASGNTGELFF. The CDR3 region has the DNA TGTGCCAGCGGAAACACCGGGGAGCTGTTTTTT.

The V gene is TRBV19, the J gene TRBJ2-7, with 11 positions matching TRBD1. V dropped 11 bases and J dropped 5; count of bases not matched to a gene: 5. The CDR3 is 12 residues long. Germline assignment: CDR1 LNHDA and CDR2 SQIVND (reference sequence). The CDR3 loop is CASGQGENEQYF. The CDR3 DNA sequence: TGTGCCTCGGGACAGGGGGAAAACGAGCAGTACTTC.

V is TRBV30 and J is TRBJ2-7; D gene uncertain. Germline assignment: CDR1 GTSNPN and CDR2 SVGIG (reference sequence). The length of the CDR3 is 13 residues. Trimming removed 0 bases from V and 0 bases from J, with 6 bases in between. CDR3 sequence reads: CAWSVLRSYEQYF. DNA of the CDR3: TGTGCCTGGAGTGTTCTTCGCTCCTACGAGCAGTACTTC.

A single count supports this clone. The CDR3 region has the DNA TGTGCCAGCCAACAGCGGGGGGGCCGGGACGAGCAGTACTTC. It codes for CASQQRGGRDEQYF. The chain links TRBV5-4 to TRBJ2-7; TRBD2 matches at 10 bases. CDR1 and CDR2 (germline): SGHNT, YYREEE (reference sequence). The CDR3 runs to 14 residues. After removal of 7 bases from V and 5 bases from J, the junction contained 9 bases not matched to a gene.

The rearrangement uses TRBV18 and TRBJ2-3; a possible D gene is TRBD2 (5 bases). The germline V gene has CDR1 KGHSH and CDR2 LQKENI. V was trimmed by 0 bases and J by 3 bases, leaving 7 bases between them. There are 14 residues in the CDR3. The CDR3 region has the DNA TGTGCCAGCTCACCACCTAGCGTAACAGATACGCAGTATTTT. Amino acid sequence: CASSPPSVTDTQYF.

The chain combines TRBV11-2 with TRBJ1-1; maybe TRBD1 (5 bases). CDR3 length: 16 residues. Trimming cost V 1 base and J 2 bases, with 14 bases left between them. Germline CDR1 and CDR2: SGHAT and FQNNGV. The CDR3 spells CASSLGGARRNTEAFF. Written as DNA, the CDR3 is TGTGCCAGCAGCTTAGGAGGGGCTAGGAGAAACACTGAAGCTTTCTTT. The full variable domain, with the rest looked up from reference TRBV11-2 and TRBJ1-1, is EAGVAQSPRYKIIEKRQSVAFWCNPISGHATLYWYQQILGQGPKLLIQFQNNGVVDDSQLPKDRFSAERLKGVDSTLKIQPAKLEDSAVYLCASSLGGARRNTEAFFGQGTRLTVV.

The chain is built from TRBV6-5 and TRBJ2-7; perhaps TRBD2 as D (5 bases). The CDR3 length is 14 residues. Germline CDR1 and CDR2: MNHEY and SVGAGI. V shed 6 bases and J shed 9 bases, with 21 bases lying between them. The CDR3 is CASRSTGVKGGQYF. The DNA for the CDR3 is TGTGCCAGCAGATCGACCGGGGTCAAAGGAGGGCAGTACTTC.

CDR3 sequence reads: CASSLQGGLAGGTQYF. The CDR3 nucleotides are TGCGCCAGCAGCTTGCAGGGGGGACTAGCGGGAGGTACGCAGTATTTT. The V gene is TRBV5-1, the J gene TRBJ2-3; 15 bases line up with TRBD2. Germline lookup yields CDR1 SGHRS and CDR2 YFSETQ. The CDR3 runs 16 residues. Germline trimming cut 1 base from V and 8 bases from J; bases unmatched to any gene: 5. Full variable domain (missing parts from reference TRBV5-1 and TRBJ2-3): KAGVTQTPRYLIKTRGQQVTLSCSPISGHRSVSWYQQTPGQGLQFLFEYFSETQRNKGNFPGRFSGRQFSNSRSEMNVSTLELGDSALYLCASSLQGGLAGGTQYFGPGTRLTVL.

The chain couples TRBV19 to TRBJ1-6; D might be TRBD1 (6 bases). This CDR3 comprises 18 residues. V was pared by 2 bases and J by 1 base, with 15 bases between. Germline assignment: CDR1 LNHDA and CDR2 SQIVND (reference sequence). This CDR3 reads CASSIRDDRRSYNSPLHF. The CDR3 DNA sequence: TGTGCCAGTAGTATAAGGGACGACAGGCGGTCCTATAATTCACCCCTCCACTTT.

J is TRBJ2-7 and V is TRBV6-1; D may be TRBD2 (5 bases). Germline loops: CDR1 MNHNS, CDR2 SASEGT. This CDR3 spans 14 amino acids. Trimming pared 5 bases from V and 5 bases from J, leaving 16 bases between. The CDR3 nucleotides are TGTGCCAGCAGTCCGGCGGCAGAGGGCCACGAGCAGTACTTC. Translating gives CASSPAAEGHEQYF.